This TCR beta chain derives from a study of cytomegalovirus exposure and HLA in healthy donors. Germline V lookup: CDR1 LNHDA, CDR2 SQIVND (reference sequence). This CDR3 has 16 amino acids. Trimming left V 2 bases short and J 0 bases short, with 13 bases between. PCR involved 60 Vbeta and 13 Jbeta primers. TCRdb's table, derived via immunoSEQ multiplex PCR, lists solely in-frame clones and lacks some. This sample has roughly 200,000 clones, with more than 65% found just once. Remarks on this clone: Its target is unknown.

Overall study findings and caveats: Later examination showed HLA-associated TCR beta chains had greater clonal expansion than equally common others. Immune exposure information available was restricted to CMV serostatus. The number of N-insertions in an Asian-associated ancestry cluster was reportedly below the roughly 660-donor mean in a later analysis.

The clonotype was recovered from a woman in her twenties or thirties in good health and CMV-seronegative. Sequenced: PBMCs. The chain uses TRBV19 and TRBJ1-1; TRBD1 is a possible D gene (5 bases). The CDR3 sequence: CASSINPGLMNTEAFF. DNA of the CDR3: TGTGCCAGTAGTATAAATCCGGGACTTATGAACACTGAAGCTTTCTTT.